This TCR beta chain emerged from a study of siplizumab effects on memory and regulatory T cells. A remark on this clone: Its antigen is currently unknown.

Germline V gene data show CDR1 as ENHRY and CDR2 as SYGVKD. Trimming stripped 3 bases from V and 8 bases from J, with 8 bases between. CDR3 length equals 11 residues. Findings and limits, study-wide: Naive or memory phenotype was unassignable for roughly 75-97% of proliferating CD4+ or CD8+ clones.

TCRdb's copy holds only in-frame clones and misses some; the assay was immunoSEQ multiplex PCR. The data hold approximately 65,000 clones, with 70% to 80% observed a single time. The chain has TRBV10-3 and TRBJ2-7; D is undetermined. The sequence came from a human donor in good health. The sequencing sample was made of memory CD4+ T cells sorted from blood. The CDR3 DNA reads as TGTGCCATCAGTGACCCGGAGAAGCAGTACTTC. As protein: CAISDPEKQYF.